This TCR beta chain was recorded in a study of T cell responses to AZD1222 COVID-19 vaccine. General observations from the study: The donor group comprised mostly white British people and more females; the analysis possibly underestimated clonal diversity.

Some clones are missing from TCRdb's copy, which holds only in-frame ones; the method was immunoSEQ multiplex PCR. Here the sample spans some 150,000 clones, 90% to 95% being singletons. The germline V and J ends were trimmed by 7 bases and 9 bases, with 19 bases remaining between them. This CDR3 has 13 residues. Germline assignment: CDR1 SGDLS and CDR2 YYNGEE. Worth noting for this clone: What it binds is unknown.

The TCR comes from an adult in good health. The input for sequencing was peripheral blood, taken on day 0 of AZD1222 vaccination. This chain links TRBV9 with TRBJ1-2, with unresolved D. Here the CDR3 DNA reads TGTGCCAGCGCCGGTTCCCCGGTGATGAGCTACACCTTC. It codes for CASAGSPVMSYTF.